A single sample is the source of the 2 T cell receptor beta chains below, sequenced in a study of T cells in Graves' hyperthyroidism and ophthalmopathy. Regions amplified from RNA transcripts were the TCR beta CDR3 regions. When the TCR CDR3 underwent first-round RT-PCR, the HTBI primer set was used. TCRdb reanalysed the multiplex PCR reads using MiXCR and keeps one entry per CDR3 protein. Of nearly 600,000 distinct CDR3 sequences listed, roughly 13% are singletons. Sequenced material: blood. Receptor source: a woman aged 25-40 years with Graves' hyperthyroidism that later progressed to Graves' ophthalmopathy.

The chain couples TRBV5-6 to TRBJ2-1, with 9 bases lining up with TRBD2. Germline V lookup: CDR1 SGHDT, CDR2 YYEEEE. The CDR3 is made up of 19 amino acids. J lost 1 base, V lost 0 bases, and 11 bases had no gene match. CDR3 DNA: TGTGCCAGCAGCTTGGCGATCCCTAAGCGGGAGGAGTCCTACAATGAGCAGTTCTTC. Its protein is CASSLAIPKREESYNEQFF.

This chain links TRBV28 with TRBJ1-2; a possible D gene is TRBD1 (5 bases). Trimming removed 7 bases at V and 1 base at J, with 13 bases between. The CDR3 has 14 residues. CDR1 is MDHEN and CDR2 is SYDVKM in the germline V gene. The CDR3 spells CASKMSGGNYGYTF. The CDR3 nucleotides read TGTGCCAGCAAGATGAGTGGGGGTAACTATGGCTACACCTTC.